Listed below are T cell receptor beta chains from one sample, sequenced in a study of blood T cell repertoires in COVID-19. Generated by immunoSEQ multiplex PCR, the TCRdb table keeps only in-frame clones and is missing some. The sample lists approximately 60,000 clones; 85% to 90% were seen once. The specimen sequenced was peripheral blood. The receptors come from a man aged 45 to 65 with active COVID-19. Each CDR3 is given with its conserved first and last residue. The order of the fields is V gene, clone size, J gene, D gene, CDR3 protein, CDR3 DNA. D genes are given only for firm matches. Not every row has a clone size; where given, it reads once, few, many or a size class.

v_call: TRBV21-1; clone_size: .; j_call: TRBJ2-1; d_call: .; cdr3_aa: CASSKAASGNEQFF; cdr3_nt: TGTGCCAGCAGCAAAGCCGCTAGCGGGAATGAGCAGTTCTTC
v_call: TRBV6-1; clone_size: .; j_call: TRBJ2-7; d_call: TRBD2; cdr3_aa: CASSEGSGGFRYEQYF; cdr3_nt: TGTGCCAGCAGTGAAGGTAGCGGGGGGTTTCGGTACGAGCAGTACTTC
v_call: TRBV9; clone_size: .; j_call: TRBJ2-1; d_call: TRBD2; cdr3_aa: CASSLRLSGGPWGEQFF; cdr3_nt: TGTGCCAGCAGCCTCCGCCTTAGCGGGGGCCCGTGGGGTGAGCAGTTCTTC
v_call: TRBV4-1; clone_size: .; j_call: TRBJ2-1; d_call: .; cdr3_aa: CASSQDPMGTIEQFF; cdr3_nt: TGCGCCAGCAGCCAAGATCCGATGGGTACTATTGAGCAGTTCTTC
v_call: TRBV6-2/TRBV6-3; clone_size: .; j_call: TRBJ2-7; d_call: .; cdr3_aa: CASSKGHLYEQYF; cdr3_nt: TGTGCCAGCAGTAAGGGACACCTCTACGAGCAGTACTTC
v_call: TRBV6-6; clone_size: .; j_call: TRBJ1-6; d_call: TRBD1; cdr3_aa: CASYRGQRSPLHF; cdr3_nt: TGTGCCAGCTACAGGGGGCAACGATCACCCCTCCACTTT
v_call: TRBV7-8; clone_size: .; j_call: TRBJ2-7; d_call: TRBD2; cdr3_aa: CASSFPLASGDYEQYF; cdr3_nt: TGTGCCAGCAGCTTCCCTCTAGCTAGCGGGGATTACGAGCAGTACTTC
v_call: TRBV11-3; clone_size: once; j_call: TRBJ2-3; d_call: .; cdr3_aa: CASSETRESTDTQYF; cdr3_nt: TGTGCCAGCAGCGAAACCCGGGAAAGCACAGATACGCAGTATTTT
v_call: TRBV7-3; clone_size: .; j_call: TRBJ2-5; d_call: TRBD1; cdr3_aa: CASSPQGADGETQYF; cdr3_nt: TGTGCCAGCAGCCCTCAGGGGGCTGATGGAGAGACCCAGTACTTC
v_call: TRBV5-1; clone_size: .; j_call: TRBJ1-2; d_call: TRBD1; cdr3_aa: CASSPTGQGSGYTF; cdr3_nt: TGCGCCAGCAGCCCTACGGGACAGGGCTCTGGCTACACCTTC
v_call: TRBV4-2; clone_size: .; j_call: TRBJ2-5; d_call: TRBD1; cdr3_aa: CASSPGGADETQYF; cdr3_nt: TGTGCCAGCAGCCCAGGGGGCGCGGACGAGACCCAGTACTTC
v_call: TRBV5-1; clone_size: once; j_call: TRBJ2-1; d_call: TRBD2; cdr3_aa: CASSLGTSGTNEQFF; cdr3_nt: TGCGCCAGCAGCTTGGGGACTAGCGGGACCAATGAGCAGTTCTTC
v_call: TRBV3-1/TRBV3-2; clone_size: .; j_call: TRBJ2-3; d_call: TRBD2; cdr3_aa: CASSPGLAGGWDTQYF; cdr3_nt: TGTGCCAGCAGCCCCGGACTAGCGGGAGGTTGGGATACGCAGTATTTT
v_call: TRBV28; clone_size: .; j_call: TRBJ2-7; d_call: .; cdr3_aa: CASSLLQGRFEQYF; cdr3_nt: TGTGCCAGCAGTTTGTTACAGGGGAGGTTCGAGCAGTACTTC
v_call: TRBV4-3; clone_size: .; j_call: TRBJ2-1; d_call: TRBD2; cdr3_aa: CASSQDGAGGSEQFF; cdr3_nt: TGCGCCAGCAGCCAAGATGGGGCGGGAGGGAGCGAACAGTTCTTC
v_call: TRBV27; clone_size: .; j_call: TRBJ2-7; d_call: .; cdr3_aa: CASSFRVSYEQYF; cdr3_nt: TGTGCCAGCAGTTTTCGCGTCTCCTACGAGCAGTACTTC
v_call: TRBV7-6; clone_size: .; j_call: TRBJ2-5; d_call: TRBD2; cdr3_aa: CASSPSILAVQETQYF; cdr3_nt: TGTGCCAGCAGCCCCTCGATACTAGCGGTACAAGAGACCCAGTACTTC
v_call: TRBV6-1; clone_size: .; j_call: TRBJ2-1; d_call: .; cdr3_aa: CASSEGLDSYNEQFF; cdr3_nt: TGTGCCAGCAGTGAAGGATTAGATTCCTACAATGAGCAGTTCTTC
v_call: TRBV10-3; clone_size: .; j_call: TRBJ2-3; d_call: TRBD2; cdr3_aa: CATLAGGTDTQYF; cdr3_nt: TGTGCCACACTAGCGGGAGGGACAGATACGCAGTATTTT
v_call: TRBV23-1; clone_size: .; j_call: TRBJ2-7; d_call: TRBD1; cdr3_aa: CASSHSGQGYEQYF; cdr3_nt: TGCGCCAGCAGTCATTCGGGACAGGGCTACGAGCAGTACTTC
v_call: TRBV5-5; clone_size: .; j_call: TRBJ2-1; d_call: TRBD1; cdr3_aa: CASSLGTGVSYNEQFF; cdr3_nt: TGTGCCAGCAGCTTGGGGACAGGGGTCTCCTACAATGAGCAGTTCTTC
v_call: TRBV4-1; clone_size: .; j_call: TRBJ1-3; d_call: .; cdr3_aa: CASSRSDRAGNTIYF; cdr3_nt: TGCGCCAGCAGCCGAAGTGATCGAGCTGGAAACACCATATATTTT
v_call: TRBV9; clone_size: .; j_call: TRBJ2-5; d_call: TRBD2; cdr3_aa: CASSVSGGAETQYF; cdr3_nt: TGTGCCAGCAGCGTTAGCGGGGGGGCAGAGACCCAGTACTTC